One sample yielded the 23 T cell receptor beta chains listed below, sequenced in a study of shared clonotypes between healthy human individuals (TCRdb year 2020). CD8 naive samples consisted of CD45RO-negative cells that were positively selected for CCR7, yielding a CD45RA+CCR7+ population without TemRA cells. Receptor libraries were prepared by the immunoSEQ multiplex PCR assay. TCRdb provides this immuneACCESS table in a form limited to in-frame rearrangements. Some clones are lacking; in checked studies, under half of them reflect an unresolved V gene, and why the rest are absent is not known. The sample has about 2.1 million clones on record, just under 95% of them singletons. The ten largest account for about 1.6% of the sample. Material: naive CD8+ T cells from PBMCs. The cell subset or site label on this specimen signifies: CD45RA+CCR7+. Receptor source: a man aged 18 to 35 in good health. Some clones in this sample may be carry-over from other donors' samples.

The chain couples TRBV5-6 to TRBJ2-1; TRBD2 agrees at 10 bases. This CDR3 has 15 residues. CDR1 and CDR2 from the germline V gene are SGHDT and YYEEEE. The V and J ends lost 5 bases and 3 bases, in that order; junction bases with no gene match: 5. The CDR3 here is CASRTGTSDYNEQFF. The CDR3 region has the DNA TGTGCCAGCAGAACCGGGACTAGCGACTACAATGAGCAGTTCTTC.

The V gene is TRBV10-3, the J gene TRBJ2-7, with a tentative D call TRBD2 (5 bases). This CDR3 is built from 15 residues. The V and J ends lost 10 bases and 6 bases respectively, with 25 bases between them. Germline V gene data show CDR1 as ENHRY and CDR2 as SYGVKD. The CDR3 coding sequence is TGTGCCAGCGATCTCGGCCGGGGTACACCTGCCGAGCAGTACTTC. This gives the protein CASDLGRGTPAEQYF.

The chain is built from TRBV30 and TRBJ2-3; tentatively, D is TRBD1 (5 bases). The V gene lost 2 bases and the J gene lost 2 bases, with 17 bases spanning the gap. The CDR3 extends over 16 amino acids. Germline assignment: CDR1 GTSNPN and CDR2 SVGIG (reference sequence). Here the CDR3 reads CAWSPNPTVFTDTQYF. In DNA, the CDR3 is TGTGCCTGGAGTCCCAACCCGACAGTGTTCACAGATACGCAGTATTTT.

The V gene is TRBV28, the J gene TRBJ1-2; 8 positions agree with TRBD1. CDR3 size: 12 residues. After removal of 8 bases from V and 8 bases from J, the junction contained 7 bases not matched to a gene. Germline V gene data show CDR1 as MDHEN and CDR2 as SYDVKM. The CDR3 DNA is TGTGCCAGCTTCCGGACAGGGCAAGGCTACACCTTC. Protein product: CASFRTGQGYTF.

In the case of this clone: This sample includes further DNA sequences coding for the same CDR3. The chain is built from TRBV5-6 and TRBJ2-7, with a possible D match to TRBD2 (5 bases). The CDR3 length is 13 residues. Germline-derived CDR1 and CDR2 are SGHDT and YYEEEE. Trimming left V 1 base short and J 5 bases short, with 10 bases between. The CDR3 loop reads CASSLNEGHEQYF. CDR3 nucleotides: TGTGCCAGCAGCTTGAACGAGGGCCACGAGCAGTACTTC. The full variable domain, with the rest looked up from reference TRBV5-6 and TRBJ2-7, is DAGVTQSPTHLIKTRGQQVTLRCSPKSGHDTVSWYQQALGQGPQFIFQYYEEEERQRGNFPDRFSGHQFPNYSSELNVNALLLGDSALYLCASSLNEGHEQYFGPGTRLTVT.

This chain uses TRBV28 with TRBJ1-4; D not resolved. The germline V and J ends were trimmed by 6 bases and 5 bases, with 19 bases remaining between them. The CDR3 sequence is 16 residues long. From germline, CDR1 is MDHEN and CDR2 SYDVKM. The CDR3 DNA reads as TGTGCCAGCAGCATCTTAAACCTTTCAAGGAATGAAAAACTGTTTTTT. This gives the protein CASSILNLSRNEKLFF.

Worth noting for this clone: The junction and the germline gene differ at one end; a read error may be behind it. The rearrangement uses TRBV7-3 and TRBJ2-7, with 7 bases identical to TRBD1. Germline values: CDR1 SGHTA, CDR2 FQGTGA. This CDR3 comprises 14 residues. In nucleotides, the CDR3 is TGCGCCAGCAGCATGACAGGGTTGACCTACGAGCAGTACTTC. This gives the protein CASSMTGLTYEQYF.

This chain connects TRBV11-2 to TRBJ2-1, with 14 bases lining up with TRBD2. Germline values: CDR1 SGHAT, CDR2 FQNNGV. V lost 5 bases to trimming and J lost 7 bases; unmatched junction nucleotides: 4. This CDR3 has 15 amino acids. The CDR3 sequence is CASSEGTSGSNEQFF. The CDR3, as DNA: TGTGCCAGCAGCGAGGGGACTAGCGGGAGTAATGAGCAGTTCTTC.

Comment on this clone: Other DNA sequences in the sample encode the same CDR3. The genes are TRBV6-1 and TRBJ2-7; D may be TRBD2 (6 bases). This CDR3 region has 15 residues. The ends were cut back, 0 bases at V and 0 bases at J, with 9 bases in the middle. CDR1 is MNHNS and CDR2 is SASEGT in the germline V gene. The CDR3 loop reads CASSEAGGSSYEQYF. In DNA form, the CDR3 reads TGTGCCAGCAGTGAAGCGGGAGGTAGCTCCTACGAGCAGTACTTC.

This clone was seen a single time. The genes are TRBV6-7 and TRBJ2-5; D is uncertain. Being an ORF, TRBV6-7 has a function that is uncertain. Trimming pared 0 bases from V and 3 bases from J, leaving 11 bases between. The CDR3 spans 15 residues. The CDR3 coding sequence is TGTGCCAGCAGTTACTCAGTAAATTGGAAAGAGACCCAGTACTTC. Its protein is CASSYSVNWKETQYF.

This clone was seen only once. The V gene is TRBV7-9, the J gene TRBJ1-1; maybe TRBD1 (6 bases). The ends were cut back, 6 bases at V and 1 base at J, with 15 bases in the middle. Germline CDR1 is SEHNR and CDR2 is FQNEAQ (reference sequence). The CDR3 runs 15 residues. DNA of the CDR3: TGTGCCAGCAGTAAATCCCCACAGGGGAACACTGAAGCTTTCTTT. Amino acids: CASSKSPQGNTEAFF. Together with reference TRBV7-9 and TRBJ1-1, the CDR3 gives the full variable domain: DTGVSQNPRHKITKRGQNVTFRCDPISEHNRLYWYRQTLGQGPEFLTYFQNEAQLEKSRLLSDRFSAERPKGSFSTLEIQRTEQGDSAMYLCASSKSPQGNTEAFFGQGTRLTVV.

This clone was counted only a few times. CDR3 amino acids: CASSLFLGDAFGELFF. The CDR3 region has the DNA TGTGCCAGCAGCTTGTTTTTAGGTGACGCCTTCGGGGAGCTGTTTTTT. This chain uses TRBV7-6 with TRBJ2-2; D unclear. CDR3 size: 16 residues. V was shortened by 3 bases and J by 7 bases, with 18 bases between the two germline ends. Germline V lookup: CDR1 SGHVS, CDR2 FNYEAQ.

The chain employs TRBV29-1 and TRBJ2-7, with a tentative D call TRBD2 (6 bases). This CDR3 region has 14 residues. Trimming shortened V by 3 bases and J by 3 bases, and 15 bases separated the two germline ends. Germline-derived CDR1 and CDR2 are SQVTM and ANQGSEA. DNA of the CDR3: TGCAGCGTTGAGGGGGGTAGGGGCCTCTACGAGCAGTACTTC. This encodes CSVEGGRGLYEQYF.

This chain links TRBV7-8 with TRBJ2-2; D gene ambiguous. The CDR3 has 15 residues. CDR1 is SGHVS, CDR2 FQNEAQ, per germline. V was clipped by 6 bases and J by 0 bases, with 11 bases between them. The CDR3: CASRSRAPNTGELFF. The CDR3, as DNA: TGTGCCAGCAGAAGTAGGGCCCCGAACACCGGGGAGCTGTTTTTT.

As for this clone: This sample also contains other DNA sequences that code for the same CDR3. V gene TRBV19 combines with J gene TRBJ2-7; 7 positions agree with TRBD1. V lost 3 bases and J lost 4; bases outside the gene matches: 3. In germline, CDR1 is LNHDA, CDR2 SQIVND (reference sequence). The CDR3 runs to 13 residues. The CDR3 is CASSITTGYEQYF. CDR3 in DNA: TGTGCCAGTAGTATCACGACAGGGTACGAGCAGTACTTC.

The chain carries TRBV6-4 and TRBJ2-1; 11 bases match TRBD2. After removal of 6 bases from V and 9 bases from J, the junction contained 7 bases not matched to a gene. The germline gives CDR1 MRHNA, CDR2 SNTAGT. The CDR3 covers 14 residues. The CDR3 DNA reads TGTGCCAGCAGCGTTAGCGGGAGGGCCATTGAGCAGTTCTTC. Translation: CASSVSGRAIEQFF.

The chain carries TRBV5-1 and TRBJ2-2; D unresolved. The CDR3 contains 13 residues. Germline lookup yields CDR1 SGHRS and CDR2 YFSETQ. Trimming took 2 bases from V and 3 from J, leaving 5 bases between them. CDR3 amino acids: CASSFRDTGELFF. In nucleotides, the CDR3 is TGCGCCAGCAGCTTTAGGGACACCGGGGAGCTGTTTTTT.

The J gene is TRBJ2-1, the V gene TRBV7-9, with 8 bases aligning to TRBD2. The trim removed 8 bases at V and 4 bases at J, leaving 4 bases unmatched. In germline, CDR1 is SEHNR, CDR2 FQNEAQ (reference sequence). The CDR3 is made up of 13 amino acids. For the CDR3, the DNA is TGTGCCAGCCCAGCGGGAGCTTACAATGAGCAGTTCTTC. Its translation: CASPAGAYNEQFF. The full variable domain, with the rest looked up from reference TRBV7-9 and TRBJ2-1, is DTGVSQNPRHKITKRGQNVTFRCDPISEHNRLYWYRQTLGQGPEFLTYFQNEAQLEKSRLLSDRFSAERPKGSFSTLEIQRTEQGDSAMYLCASPAGAYNEQFFGPGTRLTVL.

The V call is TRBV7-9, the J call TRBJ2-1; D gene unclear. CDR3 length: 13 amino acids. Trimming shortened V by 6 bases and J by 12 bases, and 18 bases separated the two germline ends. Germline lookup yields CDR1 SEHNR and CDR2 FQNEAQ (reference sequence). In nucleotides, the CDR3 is TGTGCCAGCAGTTCCCTTATGGTGTGGGCGCAGTTCTTC. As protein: CASSSLMVWAQFF.

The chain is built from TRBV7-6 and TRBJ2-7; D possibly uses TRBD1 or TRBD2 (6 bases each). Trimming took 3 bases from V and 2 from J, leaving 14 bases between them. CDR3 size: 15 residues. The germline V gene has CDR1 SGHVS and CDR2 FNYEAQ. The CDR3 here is CASSLGRGPAYEQYF. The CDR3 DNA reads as TGTGCCAGCAGCTTGGGACGGGGGCCGGCCTACGAGCAGTACTTC.

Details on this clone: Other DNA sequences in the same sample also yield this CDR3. This CDR3 is CSARDPPGYTF. The CDR3 DNA reads TGCAGTGCTAGAGATCCTCCGGGCTACACCTTC. The chain combines TRBV20-1 with TRBJ1-2; D gene unclear. Germline lookup yields CDR1 DFQATT and CDR2 SNEGSKA (reference sequence). The CDR3 extends over 11 amino acids. With 0 bases removed from V and 8 bases from J, the gap between germline ends came to 7 bases.

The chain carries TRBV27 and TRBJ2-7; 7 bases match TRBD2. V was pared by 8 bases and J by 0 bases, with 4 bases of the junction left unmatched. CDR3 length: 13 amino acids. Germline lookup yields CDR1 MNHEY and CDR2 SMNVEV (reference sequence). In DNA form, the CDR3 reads TGTGCCAGCGGAGCGGGGAGCTCCTACGAGCAGTACTTC. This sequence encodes CASGAGSSYEQYF.

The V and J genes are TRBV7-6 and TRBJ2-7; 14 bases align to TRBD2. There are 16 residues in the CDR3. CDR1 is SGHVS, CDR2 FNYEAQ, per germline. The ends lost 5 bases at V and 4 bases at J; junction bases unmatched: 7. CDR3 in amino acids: CASSPGTSGSLYEQYF. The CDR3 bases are TGTGCCAGCAGCCCCGGGACTAGCGGGAGTCTATACGAGCAGTACTTC. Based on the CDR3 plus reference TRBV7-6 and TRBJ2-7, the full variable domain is GAGVSQSPRYKVTKRGQDVALRCDPISGHVSLYWYRQALGQGPEFLTYFNYEAQQDKSGLPNDRFSAERPEGSISTLTIQRTEQRDSAMYRCASSPGTSGSLYEQYFGPGTRLTVT.